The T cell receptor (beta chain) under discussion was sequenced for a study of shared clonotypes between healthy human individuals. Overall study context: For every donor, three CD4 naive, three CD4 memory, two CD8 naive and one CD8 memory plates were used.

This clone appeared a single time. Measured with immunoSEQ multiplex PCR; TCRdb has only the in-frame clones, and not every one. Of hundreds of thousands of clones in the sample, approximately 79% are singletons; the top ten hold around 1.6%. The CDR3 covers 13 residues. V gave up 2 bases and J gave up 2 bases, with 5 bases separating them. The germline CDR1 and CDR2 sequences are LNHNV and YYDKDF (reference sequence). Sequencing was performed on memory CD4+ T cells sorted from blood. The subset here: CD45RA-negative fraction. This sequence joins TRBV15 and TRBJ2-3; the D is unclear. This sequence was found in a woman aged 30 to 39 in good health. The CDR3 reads CATSRPPTDTQYF. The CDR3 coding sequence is TGTGCCACCAGCAGACCCCCCACAGATACGCAGTATTTT.